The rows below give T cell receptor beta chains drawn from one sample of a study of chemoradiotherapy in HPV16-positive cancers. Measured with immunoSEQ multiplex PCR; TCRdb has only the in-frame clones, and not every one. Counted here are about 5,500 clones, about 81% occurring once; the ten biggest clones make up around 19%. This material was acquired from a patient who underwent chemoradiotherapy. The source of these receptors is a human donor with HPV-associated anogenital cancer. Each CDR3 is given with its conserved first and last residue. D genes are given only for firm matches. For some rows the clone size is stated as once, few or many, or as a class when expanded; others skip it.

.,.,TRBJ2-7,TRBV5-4,TGTGCCAGCAGCTTGGATCAGGGTTCCTACGAGCAGTACTTC,CASSLDQGSYEQYF
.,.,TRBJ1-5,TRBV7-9,TGTGCCAGCAGCGCAAGTCAGGATCAGCCCCAGCATTTT,CASSASQDQPQHF
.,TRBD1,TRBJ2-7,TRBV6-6,TGTGCCAGCCGTCAGGGGGCCCCCTACGAGCAGTACTTC,CASRQGAPYEQYF
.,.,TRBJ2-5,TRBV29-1,TGCAGCGTTGTGCGGGGAAAACAAGAGACCCAGTACTTC,CSVVRGKQETQYF
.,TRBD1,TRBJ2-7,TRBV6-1,TGTGCCAGCAGAGTTGGGACAGGGATGTCCTACGAGCAGTACTTC,CASRVGTGMSYEQYF
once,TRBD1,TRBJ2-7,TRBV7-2,TGTGCCAGCAGCTCCAGGACAGGGAATTACGAGCAGTACTTC,CASSSRTGNYEQYF
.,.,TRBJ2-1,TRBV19,TGTGCCAGTAGTAGCGGACAGTACAATGAGCAGTTCTTC,CASSSGQYNEQFF
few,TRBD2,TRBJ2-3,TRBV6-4,TGTGCCAGCAGTGACTCGACTAGCGGGGGGGCAGATACGCAGTATTTT,CASSDSTSGGADTQYF
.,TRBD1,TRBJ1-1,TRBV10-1,TGCGCCAGGAACAGGGGACAGACTGAAGCTTTCTTT,CARNRGQTEAFF
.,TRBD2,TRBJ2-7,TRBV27,TGTGCCAGCAGTTCGACTAGCGGGGGCGGCGAGCAGTACTTC,CASSSTSGGGEQYF
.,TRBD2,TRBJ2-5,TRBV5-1,TGCGCCAGCAGCCCGGGACTAGCGGGGTCTTGGAAAGAGACCCAGTACTTC,CASSPGLAGSWKETQYF
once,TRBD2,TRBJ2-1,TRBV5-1,TGCGCCAGCAGCCCAGCAGGAATAGCGGGAGGGAAATACAATGAGCAGTTCTTC,CASSPAGIAGGKYNEQFF
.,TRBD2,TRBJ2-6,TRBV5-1,TGCGCCAGCAGCCAGGGACTAGCGGGTATCTCTGGGGCCAACGTCCTGACTTTC,CASSQGLAGISGANVLTF
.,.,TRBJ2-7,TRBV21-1,TGTGCCAGCCGACATGGGTACGAGCAGTACTTC,CASRHGYEQYF
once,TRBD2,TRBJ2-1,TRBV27,TGTGCCAGCAGTCCTCCTCTTGGACTAGCGGGGGGTGTTACCTACAATGAGCAGTTCTTC,CASSPPLGLAGGVTYNEQFF
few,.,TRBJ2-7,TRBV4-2,TGTGCCAGCAGCCAAGTCTCGACCAGTGAGCAGTACTTC,CASSQVSTSEQYF
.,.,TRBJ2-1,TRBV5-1,TGCGCCAGCAGCTGGTATGGGGGCAGAGACAATGAGCAGTTCTTC,CASSWYGGRDNEQFF
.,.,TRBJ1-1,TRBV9,TGTGCCAGCAGCGCACGATTATCTAGCACTGAAGCTTTCTTT,CASSARLSSTEAFF
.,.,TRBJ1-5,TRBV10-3,TGTGCCATCAGTGGCGGGACAACTCAGCCCCAGCATTTT,CAISGGTTQPQHF
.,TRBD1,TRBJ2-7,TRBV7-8,TGTGCCAGCAAATTGGGCAGGGGGTCCTACGAGCAGTACTTC,CASKLGRGSYEQYF
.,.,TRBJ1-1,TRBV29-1,TGCAGCGCTGCTTCAAATTGGGCCTCTACAAACACTGAAGCTTTCTTT,CSAASNWASTNTEAFF
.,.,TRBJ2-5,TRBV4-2,TGTGCCAGCAGCCCCAGGGCGGGCCGCCCCACCCGGGGGGAGACCCAGTACTTC,CASSPRAGRPTRGETQYF
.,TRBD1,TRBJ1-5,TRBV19,TGTGCCAGTAGTATAGCCCCGCGGACAGGAACTCTAAATCAGCCCCAGCATTTT,CASSIAPRTGTLNQPQHF
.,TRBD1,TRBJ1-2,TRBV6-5,TGTGCCAGCAGTTCCTCCGGGACAGGGGGACACTATGGCTACACCTTC,CASSSSGTGGHYGYTF
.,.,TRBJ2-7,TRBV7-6,TGTGCCAGCAGCTTAGCGAAGGACAGCACCTACGAGCAGTACTTC,CASSLAKDSTYEQYF
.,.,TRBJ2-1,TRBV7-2,TGTGCCAGCAGCTCTCTAACTAGAACTGAGCAGTTCTTC,CASSSLTRTEQFF
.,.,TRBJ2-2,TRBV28,TGTGCCAGCAGTTACACGTGGGCCGGGGAGCTGTTTTTT,CASSYTWAGELFF
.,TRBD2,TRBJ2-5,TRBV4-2,TGTGCCAGCAGCCAAGATGGGCGGGGGGGCCTCCAAGAGACCCAGTACTTC,CASSQDGRGGLQETQYF
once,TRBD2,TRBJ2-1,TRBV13,TGTGCCAGCAGCCAGACGAGTGCGGGGGGTCGCGGTGAGCAGTTCTTC,CASSQTSAGGRGEQFF
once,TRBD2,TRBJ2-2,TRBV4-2,TGTGCCAGCAGCCCTCGGACTAGCGGGGGGGCCGACACCGGGGAGCTGTTTTTT,CASSPRTSGGADTGELFF
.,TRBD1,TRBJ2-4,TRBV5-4,TGTGCCAGCAGCGGGGGGACAGGGGCTCGAAGGAACATTCAGTACTTC,CASSGGTGARRNIQYF
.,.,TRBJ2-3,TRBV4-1,TGCGCCAGCAGCCAAGATTGGGGAGTACGCGGGAGAGGGGGAGATACGCAGTATTTT,CASSQDWGVRGRGGDTQYF
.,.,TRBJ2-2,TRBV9,TGTGCCAGCGGGGGGCTCACCGGGGAGCTGTTTTTT,CASGGLTGELFF
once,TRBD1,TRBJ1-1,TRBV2,TGTGCCAGCACTCGGACAGGGGGAAGTATCACTGAAGCTTTCTTT,CASTRTGGSITEAFF
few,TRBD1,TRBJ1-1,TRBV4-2,TGTGCCAGCAGCTTGTGGACAGGGTCAAGTTTGAACACTGAAGCTTTCTTT,CASSLWTGSSLNTEAFF
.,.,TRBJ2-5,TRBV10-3,TGTGCCATCAGTCGGGACGGCAGAGAGACCCAGTACTTC,CAISRDGRETQYF
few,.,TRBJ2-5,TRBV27,TGTGCCAGCAGTTTATTACTTTCGGGGGAGACCCAGTACTTC,CASSLLLSGETQYF
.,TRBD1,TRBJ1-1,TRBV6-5,TGTGCCAGCAGTTTTCGTACAGGGGGCTACACTGAAGCTTTCTTT,CASSFRTGGYTEAFF
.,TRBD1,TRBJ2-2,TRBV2,TGTGCCAGCAGCGGGGTGAGACAGGGCGGCGGGGAGCTGTTTTTT,CASSGVRQGGGELFF
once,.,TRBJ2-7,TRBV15,TGTGCCACCAGCAGAGGCCGGGACGATCCTTACGAGCAGTACTTC,CATSRGRDDPYEQYF
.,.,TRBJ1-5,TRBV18,TGTGCCAGCTCGCCGGACATCCATCAGCCCCAGCATTTT,CASSPDIHQPQHF
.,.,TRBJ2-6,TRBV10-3,TGTGCCATCAGTGGTGGGGGGCTGGATGGGGCCAACGTCCTGACTTTC,CAISGGGLDGANVLTF
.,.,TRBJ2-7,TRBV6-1,TGTGCCAGCAGTACACCCGCGGGCTCCTACGAGCAGTACTTC,CASSTPAGSYEQYF
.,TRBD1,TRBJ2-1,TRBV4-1,TGCGCCAGCAGCCCAACACGACAGGGCTGGAAGGACAATGAGCAGTTCTTC,CASSPTRQGWKDNEQFF
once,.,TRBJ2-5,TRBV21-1,TGTGCCAGCAGCAAAAATGGGAGGGCCTTCGGGGAGACCCAGTACTTC,CASSKNGRAFGETQYF
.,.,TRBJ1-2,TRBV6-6,TGTGCCAGCTCGGAGGGTTCAGGCTACACCTTC,CASSEGSGYTF
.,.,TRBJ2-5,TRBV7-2,TGTGCCAGCACCTCCGGGATCCCCTTTCAAGAGACCCAGTACTTC,CASTSGIPFQETQYF
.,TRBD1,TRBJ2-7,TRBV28,TGTGCCAGCAGTCCCCGGGACAGGACCTACGAGCAGTACTTC,CASSPRDRTYEQYF
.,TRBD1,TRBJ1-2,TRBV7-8,TGTGCCAGCAGCCCACAGGGGGCAAACTATGGCTACACCTTC,CASSPQGANYGYTF
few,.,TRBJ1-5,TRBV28,TGTGCCAGCAGGTCCGGGCCCCGCAATCAGCCCCAGCATTTT,CASRSGPRNQPQHF
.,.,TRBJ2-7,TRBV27,TGTGCCAGCAGGGGACACCTCTACGAGCAGTACTTC,CASRGHLYEQYF
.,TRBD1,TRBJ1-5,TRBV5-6,TGTGCCAGCAGCTTGGGACAGGGGCCCCAGCATTTT,CASSLGQGPQHF
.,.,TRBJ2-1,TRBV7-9,TGTGCCAGCAGCCCAATCGGGGTGCGACTAGGTAGGTCCTACAATGAGCAGTTCTTC,CASSPIGVRLGRSYNEQFF
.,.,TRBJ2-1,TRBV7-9,TGTGCCAGCAGTGGGCGGGACTCCTACAATGAGCAGTTCTTC,CASSGRDSYNEQFF
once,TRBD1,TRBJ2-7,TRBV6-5,TGTGCCAGCAGTCCCAGACAGGGATCCTACGAGCAGTACTTC,CASSPRQGSYEQYF
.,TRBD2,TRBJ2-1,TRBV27,TGTGCCAGCAGTTTGGCTAGCGGGAATGAGCAGTTCTTC,CASSLASGNEQFF
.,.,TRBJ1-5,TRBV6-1,TGTGCCAGCAGTAGAAGTGGGGGCAATCAGCCCCAGCATTTT,CASSRSGGNQPQHF